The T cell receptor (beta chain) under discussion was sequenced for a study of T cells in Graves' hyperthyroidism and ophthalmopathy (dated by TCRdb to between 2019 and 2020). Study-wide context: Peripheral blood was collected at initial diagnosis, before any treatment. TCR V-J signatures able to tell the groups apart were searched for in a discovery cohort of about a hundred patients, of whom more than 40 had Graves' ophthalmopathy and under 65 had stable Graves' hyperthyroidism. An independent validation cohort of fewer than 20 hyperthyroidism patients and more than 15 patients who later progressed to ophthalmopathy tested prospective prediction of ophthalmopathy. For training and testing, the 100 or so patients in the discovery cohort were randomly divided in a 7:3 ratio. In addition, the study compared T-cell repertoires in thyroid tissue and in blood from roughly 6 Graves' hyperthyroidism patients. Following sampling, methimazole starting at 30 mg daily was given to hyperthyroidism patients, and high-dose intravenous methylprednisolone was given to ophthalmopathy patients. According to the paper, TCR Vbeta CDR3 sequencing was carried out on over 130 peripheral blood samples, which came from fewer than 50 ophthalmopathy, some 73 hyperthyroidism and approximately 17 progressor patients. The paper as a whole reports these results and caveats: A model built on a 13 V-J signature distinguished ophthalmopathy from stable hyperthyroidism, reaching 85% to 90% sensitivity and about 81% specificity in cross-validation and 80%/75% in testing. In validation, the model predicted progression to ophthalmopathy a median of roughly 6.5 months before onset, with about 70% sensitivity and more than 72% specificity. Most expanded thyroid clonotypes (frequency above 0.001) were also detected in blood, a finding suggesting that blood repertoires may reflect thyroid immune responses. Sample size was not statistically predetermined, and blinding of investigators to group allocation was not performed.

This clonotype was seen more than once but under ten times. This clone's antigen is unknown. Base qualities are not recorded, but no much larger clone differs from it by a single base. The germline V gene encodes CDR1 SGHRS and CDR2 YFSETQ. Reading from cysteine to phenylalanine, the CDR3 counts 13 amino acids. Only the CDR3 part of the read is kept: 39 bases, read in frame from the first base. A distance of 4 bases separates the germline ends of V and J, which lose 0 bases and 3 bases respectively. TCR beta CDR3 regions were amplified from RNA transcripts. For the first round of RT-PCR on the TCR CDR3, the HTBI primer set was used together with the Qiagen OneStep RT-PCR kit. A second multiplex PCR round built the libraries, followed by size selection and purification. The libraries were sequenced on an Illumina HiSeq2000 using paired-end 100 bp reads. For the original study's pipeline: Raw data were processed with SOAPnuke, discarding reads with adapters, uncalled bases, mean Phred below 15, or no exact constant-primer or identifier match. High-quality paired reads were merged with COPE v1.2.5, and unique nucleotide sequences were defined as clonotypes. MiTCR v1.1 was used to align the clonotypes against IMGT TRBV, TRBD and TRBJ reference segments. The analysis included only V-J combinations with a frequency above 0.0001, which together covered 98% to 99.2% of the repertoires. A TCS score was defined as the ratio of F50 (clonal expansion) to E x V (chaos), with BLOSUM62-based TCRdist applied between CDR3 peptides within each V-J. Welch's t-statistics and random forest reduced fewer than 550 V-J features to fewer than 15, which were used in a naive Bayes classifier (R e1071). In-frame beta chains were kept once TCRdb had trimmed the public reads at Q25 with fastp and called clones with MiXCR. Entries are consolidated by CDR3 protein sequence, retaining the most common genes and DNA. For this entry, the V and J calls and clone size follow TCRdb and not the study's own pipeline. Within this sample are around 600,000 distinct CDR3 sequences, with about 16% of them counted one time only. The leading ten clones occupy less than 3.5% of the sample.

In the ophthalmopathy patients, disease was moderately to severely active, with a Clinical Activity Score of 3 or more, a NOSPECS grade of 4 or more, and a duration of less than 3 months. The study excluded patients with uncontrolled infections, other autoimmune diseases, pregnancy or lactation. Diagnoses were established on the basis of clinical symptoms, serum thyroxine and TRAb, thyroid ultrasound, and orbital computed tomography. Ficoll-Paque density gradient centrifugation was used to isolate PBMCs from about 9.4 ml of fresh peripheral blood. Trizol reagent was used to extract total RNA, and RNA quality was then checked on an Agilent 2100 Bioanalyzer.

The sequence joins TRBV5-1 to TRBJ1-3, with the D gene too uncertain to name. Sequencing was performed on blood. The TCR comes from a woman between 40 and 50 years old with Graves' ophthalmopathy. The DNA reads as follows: TGCGCCAGCAGCTTGGGAGGTGGAAACACCATATATTTT. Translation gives CASSLGGGNTIYF. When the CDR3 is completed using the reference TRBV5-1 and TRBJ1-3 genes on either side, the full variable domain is KAGVTQTPRYLIKTRGQQVTLSCSPISGHRSVSWYQQTPGQGLQFLFEYFSETQRNKGNFPGRFSGRQFSNSRSEMNVSTLELGDSALYLCASSLGGGNTIYFGEGSWLTVV.